The entry below describes one T cell receptor (beta chain). Its antigen is not known. Primers included in the PCR were 60 Vbeta and 13 Jbeta primers. Libraries were prepared by immunoSEQ multiplex PCR; TCRdb keeps only in-frame clonotypes and omits some of them. The sample includes approximately 130,000 clones, around 81% of them seen just once. The CDR3 sequence is 17 residues long. V lost 3 bases to trimming and J lost 4 bases, with 21 bases between them. Germline CDR1 is MGHRA and CDR2 is YSYEKL. The sample belongs to a study of cytomegalovirus exposure and HLA in healthy donors. General study points: The listing of 150 to 200 TCR beta chains classed them as cytomegalovirus-associated.

The chain carries TRBV4-1 and TRBJ1-1, with D maybe TRBD1 (6 bases). The receptor was isolated from a man between 18 and 35 years old in good health and CMV-seronegative. Material: PBMCs. The chain's CDR3 is CASSQPGYRAGGTEAFF. DNA of the CDR3: TGCGCCAGCAGCCAGCCGGGTTACAGGGCGGGAGGCACTGAAGCTTTCTTT.